What follows is one T cell receptor (beta chain) and its context. At one end, the junction sequence differs from germline, possibly due to a read error. The data are from a study of blood T cell repertoires in COVID-19. As for the study in general: The samples span acute and convalescent COVID-19 from the United States, Italy and Spain.

Authors' analysis steps: For nucleated cells, counts were estimated from reference gene primer amplification. Profiling relied on immunoSEQ multiplex PCR, and the TCRdb table lists in-frame clones only, not all of them. V, J and clone size reflect that table, while D and trimming were determined from the DNA. The sample has around 270,000 clones, around 84% seen once. There are 15 residues in the CDR3. The germline gives CDR1 SEHNR, CDR2 FQNEAQ (reference sequence). The sample consisted of peripheral blood. J is TRBJ2-3 and V is TRBV7-9; D is perhaps TRBD1 (6 bases). This sequence was found in a man in his fifties or sixties with acute or convalescent COVID-19. CDR3 nucleotides: TGTGCCAGCAGCTTAGCGAGGGGGAGCACAGACACGCAGTATTTT. It yields the protein CASSLARGSTDTQYF.